Presented here are 30 T cell receptor beta chains from one specimen sequenced in a study of cytomegalovirus exposure and HLA in healthy donors. Primers included in the PCR were 60 Vbeta and 13 Jbeta primers. TCRdb's copy holds only in-frame clones and misses some; the assay was immunoSEQ multiplex PCR. The sample has tens of thousands of clones. Sequencing input: PBMCs. Receptors originate from a man younger than 35 in good health and CMV-seropositive.

This chain links TRBV27 with TRBJ1-1; 7 bases line up with TRBD1. V shed 1 base, J shed 5 bases, and the junction held 4 bases outside the gene matches. The CDR3 has 14 amino acids. Germline CDR1 and CDR2: MNHEY and SMNVEV (reference sequence). Written as DNA, the CDR3 is TGTGCCAGCAGTTTATTAAGGGGGCGGACTGAAGCTTTCTTT. Translating it yields CASSLLRGRTEAFF.

V gene TRBV6-1 combines with J gene TRBJ2-7; the match to TRBD1 covers 10 bases. The length of the CDR3 is 16 residues. The germline V gene encodes CDR1 MNHNS and CDR2 SASEGT. The J segment lost 7 bases and the V segment lost 1 base, leaving 10 bases of the junction unmatched. The CDR3 here is CASSEGHGQGGNEQYF. Written as DNA, the CDR3 is TGTGCCAGCAGTGAAGGGCATGGACAGGGGGGGAATGAGCAGTACTTC.

V is TRBV11-1 and J is TRBJ2-1; TRBD2 is a possible D gene (6 bases). The CDR3 covers 15 residues. Per the germline V gene, CDR1 is SGHAT and CDR2 is FQDESV (reference sequence). V dropped 5 bases and J dropped 5 bases, with 16 bases sitting between them. The CDR3 DNA follows: TGTGCCAGCAGCCAGGACTACCTCCGGGACAATGAGCAGTTCTTC. Translation: CASSQDYLRDNEQFF.

The V gene is TRBV28, the J gene TRBJ1-5; the D is unclear. The V and J ends lost 5 bases and 0 bases respectively, with 2 bases between them. Germline V gene sequence: CDR1 MDHEN, CDR2 SYDVKM. The CDR3 consists of 12 residues. The CDR3 sequence: CASSHSNQPQHF. The CDR3 region has the DNA TGTGCCAGCAGTCATAGCAATCAGCCCCAGCATTTT.

Here the CDR3 DNA reads TGCAGCGTTGAAGATGGTATAATAGCGGGGGAGACAGATACGCAGTATTTT. Its translation is CSVEDGIIAGETDTQYF. V is TRBV29-1 and J is TRBJ2-3, with 9 bases that match TRBD2. V was clipped by 0 bases and J by 3 bases; unmatched bases: 10. The germline CDR1 and CDR2 sequences are SQVTM and ANQGSEA. The CDR3 totals 17 residues.

With respect to this clone: The junction does not match germline at one end; this may be a read error. This chain links TRBV28 with TRBJ1-4; the D gene is possibly TRBD1 (6 bases). CDR1 and CDR2 from the germline V gene are MDHEN and SYDVKM. This CDR3 has 15 residues. The CDR3: CASSSLKGVESAPLF. The CDR3 nucleotides are TGTGCCAGCAGCAGCTTAAAGGGGGTCGAATCCGCACCCCTTTTT. Combining the CDR3 with reference TRBV28 and TRBJ1-4 gives the whole variable domain DVKVTQSSRYLVKRTGEKVFLECVQDMDHENMFWYRQDPGLGLRLIYFSYDVKMKEKGDIPEGYSVSREKKERFSLILESASTNQTSMYLCASSSLKGVESAPLFGSGTQLSVL.

The rearrangement joins TRBV28 to TRBJ2-7, with 8 bases lining up with TRBD1. The V and J ends lost 6 bases and 4 bases, in that order; junction bases with no gene match: 8. The V gene's germline CDR1 is MDHEN and CDR2 SYDVKM. There are 14 residues in the CDR3. This chain's CDR3 is CASRPQGVEYEQYF. CDR3 DNA sequence: TGTGCCAGCAGGCCACAGGGGGTAGAGTACGAGCAGTACTTC.

The J gene is TRBJ2-1, the V gene TRBV5-1; 12 nucleotides match TRBD2. The CDR3 consists of 17 residues. Germline V CDR1 and CDR2: SGHRS, YFSETQ. Germline trimming cut 0 bases from V and 5 bases from J; bases unmatched to any gene: 6. Here the CDR3 DNA reads TGCGCCAGCAGCTTGGCCGGCCTAGCGGGAGGGGACAATGAGCAGTTCTTC. Protein product: CASSLAGLAGGDNEQFF.

The V and J genes are TRBV19 and TRBJ2-1; tentative D call: TRBD1 (6 bases). From germline, CDR1 is LNHDA and CDR2 SQIVND (reference sequence). This CDR3 is 15 amino acids long. V dropped 2 bases and J dropped 5 bases, with 13 bases sitting between them. CDR3 sequence reads: CASSISQGSHNEQFF. CDR3 bases: TGTGCCAGTAGTATAAGCCAGGGGTCCCACAATGAGCAGTTCTTC. The full variable domain, with the rest looked up from reference TRBV19 and TRBJ2-1, is DGGITQSPKYLFRKEGQNVTLSCEQNLNHDAMYWYRQDPGQGLRLIYYSQIVNDFQKGDIAEGYSVSREKKESFPLTVTSAQKNPTAFYLCASSISQGSHNEQFFGPGTRLTVL.

This rearrangement joins TRBV27 to TRBJ2-7, with D tentatively TRBD2 (6 bases). V shed 2 bases and J shed 0 bases, with 14 bases lying between them. Per the germline V gene, CDR1 is MNHEY and CDR2 is SMNVEV (reference sequence). This CDR3 region has 16 residues. The CDR3 DNA reads TGTGCCAGCAGTTTAACTTGGAGGGCAAGCTCCTACGAGCAGTACTTC. As protein: CASSLTWRASSYEQYF.

The V call is TRBV19, the J call TRBJ2-7; 7 bases agree with TRBD1. The CDR3 loop spans 14 amino acids. J gave up 1 base and V 8 bases, and 8 bases lay outside the gene matches. Per germline, CDR1 LNHDA and CDR2 SQIVND (reference sequence). CDR3 sequence (DNA): TGTGCCAGTCGAACCTCGACAGGGTCCTACGAGCAGTACTTC. It specifies CASRTSTGSYEQYF.

This chain connects TRBV5-4 to TRBJ2-7, with 8 bases matching TRBD2. This CDR3 is 19 amino acids long. The germline V gene encodes CDR1 SGHNT and CDR2 YYREEE (reference sequence). After removal of 9 bases from V and 4 bases from J, the junction contained 27 bases not matched to a gene. The CDR3 bases are TGTGCCACCCCCCCGGGGGGGCAGCTACCGCTTCCAACCGAATACGAGCAGTACTTC. Residues: CATPPGGQLPLPTEYEQYF.

The chain has TRBV29-1 and TRBJ2-4; 8 nucleotides align to TRBD1. The J segment lost 6 bases and the V segment lost 4 bases, leaving 14 bases of the junction unmatched. The germline V gene has CDR1 SQVTM and CDR2 ANQGSEA. The CDR3 length is 16 residues. The CDR3 loop is CSVGTYLGTGVNIQYF. The CDR3 DNA follows: TGCAGCGTTGGAACATACCTCGGGACAGGCGTAAACATTCAGTACTTC.

The chain has TRBV13 and TRBJ2-7, with D possibly matching TRBD1 (6 bases). There are 12 residues in the CDR3. CDR1 PRHDT and CDR2 FYEKMQ come from the germline V gene (reference sequence). Trimming took off 6 bases at V and 5 bases at J, with 11 bases between the two ends. CDR3 loop: CASRQGRDEQYF. The CDR3, as DNA: TGTGCCAGCAGACAGGGTCGGGACGAGCAGTACTTC.

The V gene is TRBV28, the J gene TRBJ1-1; a possible D gene is TRBD1 (6 bases). V was clipped by 5 bases and J by 0 bases, with 13 bases between them. The CDR3 length is 15 residues. Germline CDR1 is MDHEN and CDR2 is SYDVKM. CDR3 bases: TGTGCCAGCAGTCTTCAGGGGTACATGAACACTGAAGCTTTCTTT. Translated, it gives CASSLQGYMNTEAFF.

CDR3 in amino acids: CSTARSGEQYF. The CDR3 bases are TGCAGCACTGCCAGGTCCGGCGAGCAGTACTTC. The V call is TRBV29-1, the J call TRBJ2-7; no definite D call. Trimming stripped 8 bases from V and 6 bases from J, with 14 bases between. The CDR3 runs 11 residues. In germline, CDR1 is SQVTM, CDR2 ANQGSEA.

The gene calls are TRBV30 and TRBJ1-2; 12 bases fit TRBD1. The trim removed 2 bases at V and 7 bases at J, leaving 17 bases unmatched. The CDR3 length is 18 residues. Germline assignment: CDR1 GTSNPN and CDR2 SVGIG (reference sequence). The CDR3 DNA reads TGTGCCTGGAGTCCCCGAACGGGACAGGGGGCGCGAAGGGCTGGCTACACCTTC. Amino acid sequence: CAWSPRTGQGARRAGYTF. Combining the CDR3 with reference TRBV30 and TRBJ1-2 gives the whole variable domain SQTIHQWPATLVQPVGSPLSLECTVEGTSNPNLYWYRQAAGRGLQLLFYSVGIGQISSEVPQNLSASRPQDRQFILSSKKLLLSDSGFYLCAWSPRTGQGARRAGYTFGSGTRLTVV.

The gene calls are TRBV10-1 and TRBJ2-7, with D possibly being TRBD2 (6 bases). CDR1 is WNHNN, CDR2 SYGVQD, per germline (reference sequence). The CDR3 has 15 residues. Trimming shortened V by 6 bases and J by 5 bases, and 20 bases separated the two germline ends. CDR3 region: CASSPGTPTGHEQYF. Here the CDR3 DNA reads TGCGCCAGCAGCCCCGGGACTCCCACGGGGCACGAGCAGTACTTC.

This rearrangement joins TRBV30 to TRBJ1-4, with TRBD1 identical over 8 bases. V lost 3 bases and J lost 6; bases outside the gene matches: 6. The germline gives CDR1 GTSNPN, CDR2 SVGIG (reference sequence). CDR3 size: 14 residues. The CDR3, as DNA: TGTGCCTGGAGGGCCAGGACAGGGTATGAAAAACTGTTTTTT. Protein: CAWRARTGYEKLFF.

As to this clone: Other DNA sequences from this sample encode an identical CDR3 as well. This chain uses TRBV29-1 with TRBJ2-1; 9 bases align to TRBD1. Losses at the gene ends were 6 bases for V and 2 bases for J; bases not matched to a gene: 11. Germline CDR1 reads SQVTM; CDR2 reads ANQGSEA. This CDR3 contains 16 residues. The CDR3 DNA is TGCAGCGTCCACGGATCAGGACAGGGGACCTACAATGAGCAGTTCTTC. It specifies CSVHGSGQGTYNEQFF.

The gene calls are TRBV7-2 and TRBJ2-7; 7 bases agree with TRBD1. Trimming took 4 bases from V and 3 from J; bases not matched to a gene: 3. Germline values: CDR1 SGHTA, CDR2 FQGNSA. This CDR3 is built from 13 residues. As DNA, the CDR3 is TGTGCCAGCAGCTGGACAGGTGGCTACGAGCAGTACTTC. Protein product: CASSWTGGYEQYF.

This chain connects TRBV28 to TRBJ2-1; 8 bases match TRBD2. This CDR3 region has 15 residues. J was trimmed by 5 bases and V by 4 bases; bases with no gene match: 7. Per germline, CDR1 MDHEN and CDR2 SYDVKM. CDR3 sequence reads: CASSWVAGSNNEQFF. The CDR3, as DNA: TGTGCCAGCAGTTGGGTAGCGGGAAGTAACAATGAGCAGTTCTTC.

The chain uses TRBV28 and TRBJ2-7; maybe TRBD2 (5 bases). The length of the CDR3 is 15 residues. From germline, CDR1 is MDHEN and CDR2 SYDVKM. Trimming stripped 7 bases from V and 0 bases from J, with 16 bases between. CDR3 sequence reads: CASTHGVKGSYEQYF. DNA of the CDR3: TGTGCCAGCACCCACGGGGTCAAGGGCTCCTACGAGCAGTACTTC.

This chain joins TRBV7-8 and TRBJ2-3; 7 positions match TRBD2. Per the germline V gene, CDR1 is SGHVS and CDR2 is FQNEAQ. CDR3 length equals 17 residues. V was pared by 4 bases and J by 0 bases, with 10 bases of the junction left unmatched. The CDR3 loop reads CASSYGTTNASTDTQYF. DNA for the CDR3: TGTGCCAGCAGCTATGGGACTACGAACGCTAGCACAGATACGCAGTATTTT.

CDR3 DNA: TGTGCCAGCAGCTTGGGAGGGTTAGGTTACGAGCAGTACTTC. It codes for CASSLGGLGYEQYF. This chain links TRBV5-5 with TRBJ2-7; D may be TRBD2 (5 bases). This CDR3 comprises 14 residues. Germline V gene lookup returns CDR1 SGHKS and CDR2 YYEKEE (reference sequence). V lost 0 bases to trimming and J lost 4 bases, with 11 bases between them.

The rearrangement joins TRBV13 to TRBJ1-2; D is perhaps TRBD1 (6 bases). The germline V and J ends were trimmed by 2 bases and 6 bases, with 10 bases remaining between them. Looked up from germline, CDR1 is PRHDT and CDR2 is FYEKMQ (reference sequence). This CDR3 comprises 13 residues. CDR3: CASSLRGGHGYTF. The CDR3 DNA sequence: TGTGCCAGCAGCTTAAGGGGGGGACATGGCTACACCTTC.

V and J are TRBV29-1 and TRBJ2-1, with 7 bases aligning to TRBD2. This CDR3 comprises 15 residues. Looked up from germline, CDR1 is SQVTM and CDR2 is ANQGSEA. The trim removed 5 bases at V and 4 bases at J, leaving 11 bases unmatched. Written as DNA, the CDR3 is TGCAGCGTTAATGGCGGGGCGGGAGTTTACAATGAGCAGTTCTTC. This translates into CSVNGGAGVYNEQFF.

V is TRBV18 and J is TRBJ1-4; tentative D call: TRBD1 (6 bases). Trimming took 2 bases from V and 7 from J, leaving 17 bases between them. CDR3 length: 16 amino acids. Germline V gene data show CDR1 as KGHSH and CDR2 as LQKENI. The chain's CDR3 is CASSPIGAHRAEKLFF. The CDR3 DNA reads as TGTGCCAGCTCACCAATTGGTGCCCACAGGGCTGAAAAACTGTTTTTT. The entire variable domain, with the rest obtained from reference TRBV18 and TRBJ1-4, is as follows: NAGVMQNPRHLVRRRGQEARLRCSPMKGHSHVYWYRQLPEEGLKFMVYLQKENIIDESGMPKERFSAEFPKEGPSILRIQQVVRGDSAAYFCASSPIGAHRAEKLFFGSGTQLSVL.

This rearrangement joins TRBV27 to TRBJ2-3; D unresolved. CDR1 is MNHEY, CDR2 SMNVEV, per germline (reference sequence). V was trimmed by 4 bases and J by 5 bases, leaving 7 bases between them. The CDR3 contains 12 residues. CDR3 bases: TGTGCCAGCAGTTACTCCGGAGATACGCAGTATTTT. It specifies CASSYSGDTQYF.

The chain recombines TRBV5-4 with TRBJ1-1, with 7 bases matching TRBD1. CDR3 length equals 16 residues. Germline V gene lookup returns CDR1 SGHNT and CDR2 YYREEE (reference sequence). Trimming removed 3 bases from V and 2 bases from J; junction bases left unmatched: 10. CDR3 sequence (DNA): TGTGCCAGCAGCTCCCCCCTACAGGGGCCCAACACTGAAGCTTTCTTT. Translated: CASSSPLQGPNTEAFF.